This T cell receptor beta chain emerged from a study of T-cell memory formation after mild COVID-19. Whole-study context: The study found TCR clusters largely donor specific.

Each CDR3 protein gets one entry after TCRdb re-called the 5' RACE reads with MiXCR. The sample has approximately 400,000 distinct CDR3 sequences, 24% seen once; the top ten hold roughly 8.7%. On this clonotype itself: Antigen: not known.

Overall study results and limits: Second-wave clones peaking on day 37 lacked confirmed SARS-CoV-2 specificity. Day 15 to 85 contracting clones showed balanced CD4/CD8; later expanders leaned CD4+.

Germline assignment: CDR1 KGHDR and CDR2 SFDVKD. The V gene lost 7 bases and the J gene lost 3 bases, with 16 bases spanning the gap. The CDR3 is 15 amino acids. This sequence was found in an adult woman who had mild COVID-19 (a few samples of this study predate the infection). Cell type and time point are not known. The source material was PBMCs or a T cell subset sorted from them (not recorded which). This chain connects TRBV24-1 to TRBJ2-3; either TRBD1 or TRBD2 may supply D (5 bases each). In nucleotides, the CDR3 is TGTGCCACCAGCCCAACACAGGAGGCGACAGATACGCAGTATTTT. Translating gives CATSPTQEATDTQYF.